This is a list of T cell receptor beta chains from one sample in a study of OX40 agonist ivuxolimab in advanced cancers. Clones were read by immunoSEQ multiplex PCR, and TCRdb kept only the in-frame ones, dropping some. The table includes 28,000 or so clones, around four fifths detected once. The starting material was CD4+ or CD8+ T cells sorted from blood, obtained in a trial of the OX40 agonist ivuxolimab. The receptor source for this set is an adult with an advanced solid tumor such as melanoma, head and neck, liver or kidney cancer. Each CDR3 is given with its conserved first and last residue. The order of the fields is V gene, J gene, clone size, CDR3 length, D gene, CDR3 DNA, CDR3 protein. The D gene is left open where the match is weak. Part of the rows lack a size; the others show once, few, many or a class for expanded clones.

v_gene: TRBV7-9; j_gene: TRBJ1-2; abundance: .; len: 10; d_gene: .; CDR3nt: TGTGCCAGCAGCCTCAATGGCTACACCTTC; CDR3aa: CASSLNGYTF
v_gene: TRBV5-6; j_gene: TRBJ1-6; abundance: .; len: 16; d_gene: TRBD1; CDR3nt: TGTGCCAGCAGCTTGGCGGGACAGGGGTTTCGTTCACCCCTCCACTTT; CDR3aa: CASSLAGQGFRSPLHF
v_gene: TRBV6-1; j_gene: TRBJ2-7; abundance: .; len: 12; d_gene: .; CDR3nt: TGTGCCAGCAGTGACCCTGGTAACGAGCAGTACTTC; CDR3aa: CASSDPGNEQYF
v_gene: TRBV4-2; j_gene: TRBJ2-3; abundance: .; len: 15; d_gene: TRBD2; CDR3nt: TGTGCCAGCAGCCAAGATGCGGGGGGGCCAGATACGCAGTATTTT; CDR3aa: CASSQDAGGPDTQYF
v_gene: TRBV4-1; j_gene: TRBJ2-5; abundance: .; len: 15; d_gene: TRBD2; CDR3nt: TGCGCCAGCAGCCAAGATTCCGGGGGAGGGGAGACCCAGTACTTC; CDR3aa: CASSQDSGGGETQYF
v_gene: TRBV7-6; j_gene: TRBJ1-6; abundance: .; len: 18; d_gene: TRBD1; CDR3nt: TGTGCCAGCAGCTTCGCTCCTGAGGGACAGGGATATAATTCACCCCTCCACTTT; CDR3aa: CASSFAPEGQGYNSPLHF
v_gene: TRBV29-1; j_gene: TRBJ1-1; abundance: .; len: 10; d_gene: .; CDR3nt: TGCAGCGTTGCGACCCGTGAAGCTTTCTTT; CDR3aa: CSVATREAFF
v_gene: TRBV4-3; j_gene: TRBJ2-3; abundance: .; len: 14; d_gene: .; CDR3nt: TGCGCCAGCAGCCAAGGAGCGACTACAGATACGCAGTATTTT; CDR3aa: CASSQGATTDTQYF
v_gene: TRBV11-2; j_gene: TRBJ2-7; abundance: .; len: 14; d_gene: .; CDR3nt: TGTGCCAGCAGCTCCCCGCGGGCCCGGTACGAGCAGTACTTC; CDR3aa: CASSSPRARYEQYF
v_gene: TRBV6-4; j_gene: TRBJ2-7; abundance: .; len: 17; d_gene: TRBD1; CDR3nt: TGTGCCAGCAGCCCTTTGGGGACAGGGGCTCTCCGGTATGGGCAGTACTTC; CDR3aa: CASSPLGTGALRYGQYF
v_gene: TRBV6-1; j_gene: TRBJ2-7; abundance: few; len: 14; d_gene: TRBD2; CDR3nt: TGTGCCAGCAGTCCCGCGGGGGGCCCCTACGAGCAGTACTTC; CDR3aa: CASSPAGGPYEQYF
v_gene: TRBV5-4; j_gene: TRBJ2-7; abundance: .; len: 14; d_gene: TRBD1; CDR3nt: TGTGCCAGCAGCCAGGGGGCAGACACGGGCGAGCAGTACTTC; CDR3aa: CASSQGADTGEQYF
v_gene: TRBV4-2; j_gene: TRBJ1-3; abundance: .; len: 13; d_gene: .; CDR3nt: TGTGCCAGCAGCCAACCGTCCCTTGACACCATATATTTT; CDR3aa: CASSQPSLDTIYF
v_gene: TRBV7-9; j_gene: TRBJ1-1; abundance: once; len: 16; d_gene: .; CDR3nt: TGTGCCAGCAGCTTAGAGGGCACCCTATTGAACACTGAAGCTTTCTTT; CDR3aa: CASSLEGTLLNTEAFF
v_gene: TRBV5-1; j_gene: TRBJ1-1; abundance: .; len: 17; d_gene: TRBD1; CDR3nt: TGCGCCAGCAGCCTGAGGGGAAGGACAGGGGGAAACACTGAAGCTTTCTTT; CDR3aa: CASSLRGRTGGNTEAFF
v_gene: TRBV7-9; j_gene: TRBJ1-3; abundance: .; len: 14; d_gene: .; CDR3nt: TGTGCCAGCGTTCAAAGAGCACCCGGAAACACCATATATTTT; CDR3aa: CASVQRAPGNTIYF
v_gene: TRBV27; j_gene: TRBJ1-4; abundance: few; len: 17; d_gene: TRBD1; CDR3nt: TGTGCCAGCAGTCCCCTATACAGGGGCAGAGCTAATGAAAAACTGTTTTTT; CDR3aa: CASSPLYRGRANEKLFF
v_gene: TRBV11-2; j_gene: TRBJ1-4; abundance: .; len: 14; d_gene: .; CDR3nt: TGTGCCAGCAGCTCCCCCCAGGAAAATGAAAAACTGTTTTTT; CDR3aa: CASSSPQENEKLFF
v_gene: TRBV30; j_gene: TRBJ2-1; abundance: .; len: 15; d_gene: .; CDR3nt: TGTGCCTGGAGTGTAGACATGTCTTTTTACAATGAGCAGTTCTTC; CDR3aa: CAWSVDMSFYNEQFF
v_gene: TRBV4-1; j_gene: TRBJ2-7; abundance: .; len: 17; d_gene: .; CDR3nt: TGCGCCAGCAGCCCCGCCGGGGGGCAGGGGGGAACCTACGAGCAGTACTTC; CDR3aa: CASSPAGGQGGTYEQYF
v_gene: TRBV2; j_gene: TRBJ2-7; abundance: .; len: 15; d_gene: .; CDR3nt: TGTGCCAGCAGTGAAGCCTGGGGGGGCCTCTACGAGCAGTACTTC; CDR3aa: CASSEAWGGLYEQYF
v_gene: TRBV15; j_gene: TRBJ2-3; abundance: .; len: 15; d_gene: TRBD2; CDR3nt: TGTGCCACCAGCAGAGGGACTAGCGGGGGAGATACGCAGTATTTT; CDR3aa: CATSRGTSGGDTQYF
v_gene: TRBV5-4; j_gene: TRBJ1-6; abundance: .; len: 13; d_gene: .; CDR3nt: TGTGCCAGCAGCCTTGGGGGAAACTCACCCCTCCACTTT; CDR3aa: CASSLGGNSPLHF
v_gene: TRBV4-3; j_gene: TRBJ2-3; abundance: .; len: 15; d_gene: .; CDR3nt: TGCGCCAGCAGCCAAGATCGGTCAGGGACAGATACGCAGTATTTT; CDR3aa: CASSQDRSGTDTQYF
v_gene: TRBV6-6; j_gene: TRBJ1-1; abundance: .; len: 11; d_gene: .; CDR3nt: TGTGCCAGCAGTTACCAACAGCGAGCTTTCTTT; CDR3aa: CASSYQQRAFF
v_gene: TRBV9; j_gene: TRBJ1-2; abundance: few; len: 15; d_gene: .; CDR3nt: TGTGCCAGCAGCGTAGTAACAGGGCTTAACTATGGCTACACCTTC; CDR3aa: CASSVVTGLNYGYTF